Following are 19 T cell receptor beta chains from one sample sequenced in a study of low-dose radiotherapy and immunotherapy resistance in tumors. Stated time point: before trial treatment. TRAV- and TRBV-specific primers were used for first-strand cDNA, which covered alpha and beta chains. With a V-primer adapter and a constant-region primer, TCRs were amplified for 20 PCR cycles. TCRdb recomputed calls from the reads with MiXCR, one row per CDR3 protein. The data show 35,000 to 50,000 distinct CDR3 sequences, with roughly 28% seen just once and roughly 3.5% held by the top ten. This specimen consisted of PBMCs, obtained before treatment. These receptors originate from a male donor with gallbladder cancer.

This clonotype has ten or more counts. This sequence joins TRBV3-1 and TRBJ2-2; D not resolved. Trimming took off 6 bases at V and 1 base at J, with 6 bases between the two ends. The CDR3 spans 13 residues. In germline, CDR1 is LGHDT, CDR2 YNNKEL (reference sequence). This CDR3 is CASRRENTGELFF. The DNA of the CDR3 is TGTGCCAGCAGAAGGGAGAACACCGGGGAGCTGTTTTTT.

Worth noting for this clonotype: Given a far larger clone just one base away, this is likely a sequencing read error. The chain is built from TRBV27 and TRBJ2-7; D possibly matches TRBD1 or TRBD2 (5 bases each). This CDR3 spans 15 amino acids. The ends were cut back, 9 bases at V and 3 bases at J, with 21 bases in the middle. Germline V gene data show CDR1 as MNHEY and CDR2 as SMNVEV (reference sequence). CDR3 DNA: TGTGCCAGAGGAACGCTGGGGACGGCAAACTACGAGCAGTACTTC. It translates to CARGTLGTANYEQYF.

This clonotype was observed a few times. The chain joins TRBV10-1 to TRBJ1-6; D is uncertain. Trimming took 6 bases from V and 1 from J, leaving 4 bases between them. Germline V gene data show CDR1 as WNHNN and CDR2 as SYGVQD (reference sequence). The CDR3 covers 13 residues. The CDR3 is CASRGSYNSPLHF. The DNA of the CDR3 is TGCGCCAGCAGGGGTTCCTATAATTCACCCCTCCACTTT.

This clonotype was counted a single time. J is TRBJ2-2 and V is TRBV7-3; perhaps D is TRBD1 or TRBD2 (5 bases each). V was pared by 5 bases and J by 0 bases, with 13 bases between. This CDR3 is built from 16 residues. Germline assignment: CDR1 SGHTA and CDR2 FQGTGA. In DNA, the CDR3 is TGTGCCAGCAGCCTGGCCCAGGGACCGAACACCGGGGAGCTGTTTTTT. Its translation: CASSLAQGPNTGELFF. Looking up the rest from reference TRBV7-3 and TRBJ2-2 gives the full variable domain: GAGVSQTPSNKVTEKGKYVELRCDPISGHTALYWYRQSLGQGPEFLIYFQGTGAADDSGLPNDRFFAVRPEGSVSTLKIQRTERGDSAVYLCASSLAQGPNTGELFFGEGSRLTVL.

This clonotype was picked up many times. This chain uses TRBV3-1 with TRBJ2-1, with 8 bases lining up with TRBD2. Germline CDR1 is LGHDT and CDR2 is YNNKEL (reference sequence). The ends lost 2 bases at V and 15 bases at J; junction bases unmatched: 15. There are 15 residues in the CDR3. This CDR3 is CASSQFTGPGGPPFF. The CDR3 DNA is TGTGCCAGCAGCCAATTTACGGGTCCGGGAGGGCCTCCGTTCTTC.

This clonotype came up many times. V and J are TRBV5-1 and TRBJ2-3; D not resolved. V lost 4 bases to trimming and J lost 10 bases, with 22 bases between them. Germline CDR1 reads SGHRS; CDR2 reads YFSETQ. This CDR3 is built from 15 residues. This CDR3 is CASSPRLTTAEAQYF. The CDR3 DNA follows: TGCGCCAGCAGCCCACGACTTACGACCGCCGAAGCGCAGTATTTT.

This clonotype was counted many times. The chain carries TRBV5-1 and TRBJ2-7, with 8 bases fitting TRBD2. The V gene end was trimmed by 5 bases and the J gene end by 3 bases; junction bases not matched to a gene: 10. The CDR3 has 15 amino acids. Looked up from germline, CDR1 is SGHRS and CDR2 is YFSETQ. This chain's CDR3 is CASRQDGGAVYEQYF. DNA for the CDR3: TGCGCCAGCAGGCAAGACGGGGGGGCCGTCTACGAGCAGTACTTC.

This clonotype is judged medium-sized. This rearrangement joins TRBV7-2 to TRBJ2-2; 7 nucleotides line up with TRBD1. This CDR3 region has 12 residues. V was pared by 7 bases and J by 6 bases, with 2 bases of the junction left unmatched. Germline CDR1 is SGHTA and CDR2 is FQGNSA. The CDR3 coding sequence is TGTGCCAGCACCCAGGGGGCCGGGGAGCTGTTTTTT. It encodes CASTQGAGELFF.

In regard to this clonotype: A far larger clone is only one base removed, so a read error is likely. This chain joins TRBV4-1 and TRBJ2-7, with 11 nucleotides matching TRBD1. This CDR3 comprises 19 residues. Germline assignment: CDR1 MGHRA and CDR2 YSYEKL. V shed 0 bases, J shed 7 bases, and the junction held 17 bases outside the gene matches. This CDR3 is CASSQEGQGAYGSYNEQYF. CDR3 DNA: TGCGCCAGCAGCCAAGAAGGACAGGGGGCTTATGGGTCCTACAATGAGCAGTACTTC.

Ten or more counts support this clonotype. The rearrangement uses TRBV25-1 and TRBJ2-2; weak D call: TRBD2 (6 bases). The germline V and J ends were trimmed by 7 bases and 0 bases, with 9 bases remaining between them. The CDR3 runs 14 residues. CDR1 MGHDK and CDR2 SYGVNS come from the germline V gene. The CDR3 sequence is CASMAGSNTGELFF. CDR3 bases: TGTGCCAGCATGGCGGGATCGAACACCGGGGAGCTGTTTTTT.

The sample holds many counts of this clonotype. The chain combines TRBV20-1 with TRBJ1-2, with 10 positions matching TRBD1. Germline CDR1 DFQATT, CDR2 SNEGSKA (reference sequence). The J segment lost 2 bases and the V segment lost 1 base, leaving 4 bases of the junction unmatched. CDR3 length: 15 residues. This CDR3 is CSARVGTGENYGYTF. The CDR3 region has the DNA TGCAGTGCTAGAGTCGGGACAGGGGAAAACTATGGCTACACCTTC.

This clonotype has at least ten counts. This chain connects TRBV7-8 to TRBJ1-1; 7 bases agree with TRBD1. After removal of 5 bases from V and 3 bases from J, the junction contained 6 bases not matched to a gene. The CDR3 has 14 amino acids. Germline V gives CDR1 SGHVS, CDR2 FQNEAQ. In nucleotides, the CDR3 is TGTGCCAGCAGCCCTAACAGGGGAGACACTGAAGCTTTCTTT. Protein product: CASSPNRGDTEAFF.

The rearrangement uses TRBV7-8 and TRBJ1-1; 8 bases match TRBD1. This CDR3 is built from 15 residues. Germline-derived CDR1 and CDR2 are SGHVS and FQNEAQ. The junction had 9 bases not matched to a gene; V was cut back by 5 bases and J by 4 bases. The CDR3 loop is CASSPRQGSVTEAFF. CDR3 nucleotide sequence: TGTGCCAGCAGCCCCCGACAGGGGTCAGTCACTGAAGCTTTCTTT.

Worth noting for this clonotype: This is likely an artifact of a read error, given a far larger clone one base away. This chain connects TRBV13 to TRBJ1-5, with TRBD1 as a possible D gene (6 bases). Per germline, CDR1 PRHDT and CDR2 FYEKMQ (reference sequence). The CDR3 is made up of 16 amino acids. The germline V and J ends were trimmed by 11 bases and 3 bases, with 23 bases remaining between them. The CDR3 nucleotides read TGTGCCGCCAGCAGAGATCGGGGGGGCGTCAATCAGCCCCAGCATTTT. Translated: CAASRDRGGVNQPQHF.

This clonotype was observed at least ten times. The chain combines TRBV12-3 or TRBV12-4 with TRBJ1-1; 7 bases fit TRBD1. The CDR3 loop spans 13 amino acids. V trimming: 6 bases; J trimming: 4 bases; junction bases outside the gene matches: 5. CDR3 region: CASREQGFTEAFF. CDR3 DNA: TGTGCCAGCAGAGAACAGGGGTTCACTGAAGCTTTCTTT.

This clonotype was observed at least ten times. The V gene is TRBV28, the J gene TRBJ2-7; TRBD1 agrees at 9 bases. Per germline, CDR1 MDHEN and CDR2 SYDVKM. V was pared by 6 bases and J by 4 bases, with 4 bases of the junction left unmatched. The CDR3 is made up of 13 amino acids. The CDR3 region is CASRSGQGYEQYF. The CDR3, as DNA: TGTGCCAGCAGATCGGGACAGGGTTACGAGCAGTACTTC.

This clonotype was recorded at least ten times. The chain couples TRBV20-1 to TRBJ1-2; possible D gene TRBD1, 6 bases. The CDR3 spans 13 residues. Germline loops: CDR1 DFQATT, CDR2 SNEGSKA (reference sequence). The V gene lost 2 bases and the J gene lost 0 bases, with 7 bases spanning the gap. CDR3 DNA: TGCAGTGCTAGACAGGGGACTAACTATGGCTACACCTTC. Translation: CSARQGTNYGYTF.

A word on this clonotype: This likely reflects a read error, since a far larger clone is one base away. This is likely a read error, given that the CDR3 carries no conserved phenylalanine or tryptophan at its end. The chain has TRBV7-6 and TRBJ2-3; D may be TRBD2 (6 bases). The V end lost 3 bases, the J end lost 6 bases, and 10 bases lay between the germline ends. The CDR3 loop spans 13 amino acids. Looked up from germline, CDR1 is SGHVS and CDR2 is FNYEAQ. This chain's CDR3 is CASSLGLADTQYS. The CDR3 DNA reads as TGTGCCAGCAGCTTGGGACTCGCGGATACGCAGTATTCT.

As to this clonotype: A far bigger clonotype differs at one base, so this is likely a read error. Here the CDR3 DNA reads TGTGCCAGCAGTGTGACCGGGTGCAATCAGCCCCAGCATTTT. It translates to CASSVTGCNQPQHF. The chain employs TRBV6-6 and TRBJ1-5, with unresolved D. V was shortened by 5 bases and J by 2 bases, with 10 bases between the two germline ends. This CDR3 has 14 amino acids. From germline, CDR1 is MNHNY and CDR2 SVGAGI (reference sequence).